These 26 T cell receptor beta chains were sequenced from one sample in a study of blood T cell repertoires in COVID-19. The assay was immunoSEQ multiplex PCR, and TCRdb's table has in-frame clones only and misses some. The sample shows under 300,000 clones, around 87% of them seen only once. The sequencing sample was made of peripheral blood. The receptors here all came from a woman between 70 and 85 years old with active or convalescent COVID-19.

J is TRBJ2-3 and V is TRBV10-2; D is possibly TRBD2 (6 bases). The ends were cut back, 3 bases at V and 6 bases at J, with 31 bases in the middle. This CDR3 has 20 residues. From germline, CDR1 is WSHSY and CDR2 SAAADI. This CDR3 is CASSDLSRGGAGRASDTQYF. CDR3 in DNA: TGCGCCAGCAGTGACCTGTCTAGGGGTGGGGCGGGAAGGGCCTCGGATACGCAGTATTTT.

This clone was recorded once. The chain's CDR3 is CASSPAVGGQPQHF. In DNA, the CDR3 is TGTGCCAGCAGCCCCGCGGTCGGGGGTCAGCCCCAGCATTTT. The gene calls are TRBV7-2 and TRBJ1-5, with D possibly TRBD1 on 5 matching bases. The germline V and J ends were trimmed by 5 bases and 6 bases, with 14 bases remaining between them. The CDR3 is 14 residues long. The germline V gene has CDR1 SGHTA and CDR2 FQGNSA.

This chain joins TRBV5-1 and TRBJ2-2; 9 positions match TRBD2. Germline V lookup: CDR1 SGHRS, CDR2 YFSETQ. Unmatched junction bases numbered 8, after V lost 4 bases and J lost 4 bases. CDR3 length equals 16 residues. CDR3 sequence (DNA): TGCGCCAGCAGCCTCACCCTAGCGGGGACCACCGGGGAGCTGTTTTTT. It yields the protein CASSLTLAGTTGELFF.

The V call is TRBV18, the J call TRBJ2-3; tentatively, D is TRBD2 (6 bases). Germline V CDR1 and CDR2: KGHSH, LQKENI. The CDR3 has 18 amino acids. V lost 0 bases to trimming and J lost 0 bases, with 16 bases between them. CDR3 sequence: CASSPPVGGDSSTDTQYF. The CDR3 DNA sequence: TGTGCCAGCTCACCACCTGTGGGCGGGGACTCTAGCACAGATACGCAGTATTTT.

V is TRBV5-5 and J is TRBJ2-3; D perhaps matches TRBD1 (5 bases). Trimming cost V 4 bases and J 2 bases, with 14 bases left between them. This CDR3 region has 15 residues. Germline assignment: CDR1 SGHKS and CDR2 YYEKEE (reference sequence). The DNA for the CDR3 is TGTGCCAGCAGCGGCTTGGGGCAGCTCACAGATACGCAGTATTTT. This sequence encodes CASSGLGQLTDTQYF.

This chain connects TRBV27 to TRBJ1-5; 10 bases line up with TRBD1. Per the germline V gene, CDR1 is MNHEY and CDR2 is SMNVEV (reference sequence). V shed 3 bases, J shed 4 bases, and the junction held 3 bases outside the gene matches. The CDR3 is 15 residues long. For the CDR3, the DNA is TGTGCCAGCAGTTTGGGGACAGGGGTTAATCAGCCCCAGCATTTT. It encodes CASSLGTGVNQPQHF.

V and J are TRBV11-2 and TRBJ2-1, with 7 bases lining up with TRBD2. Germline V gene sequence: CDR1 SGHAT, CDR2 FQNNGV. The trim removed 4 bases at V and 4 bases at J, leaving 10 bases unmatched. The CDR3 runs 16 residues. DNA for the CDR3: TGTGCCAGCAGCTCCCAACCCGGGACTATATACAATGAGCAGTTCTTC. It translates to CASSSQPGTIYNEQFF.

The J gene is TRBJ1-4, the V gene TRBV12-3 or TRBV12-4, with D possibly matching TRBD1 (6 bases). CDR3 length: 13 residues. The ends were cut back, 8 bases at V and 8 bases at J, with 15 bases in the middle. In nucleotides, the CDR3 is TGTGCCAGCGTCGGGCAGGGGCGGGAAAAACTGTTTTTT. Amino acids: CASVGQGREKLFF.

The chain has TRBV6-1 and TRBJ1-6, with TRBD1 identical over 11 bases. Germline V lookup: CDR1 MNHNS, CDR2 SASEGT. V dropped 3 bases and J dropped 10; count of bases not matched to a gene: 11. CDR3 length equals 17 residues. CDR3 loop: CASSDNSGQGERSPLHF. CDR3 in DNA: TGTGCCAGCAGTGATAACTCGGGACAGGGGGAAAGATCACCCCTCCACTTT.

The table lists this clone with a count of one. This rearrangement joins TRBV4-3 to TRBJ2-3; TRBD2 matches at 7 bases. Germline-derived CDR1 and CDR2 are LGHNA and YSLEER. The CDR3 has 15 amino acids. The V segment lost 1 base and the J segment 3 bases; nucleotides outside the gene matches: 4. CDR3 in DNA: TGCGCCAGCAGCCAAGCTCCGGGGGGAACAGATACGCAGTATTTT. Translated, it gives CASSQAPGGTDTQYF.

The V call is TRBV6-5, the J call TRBJ1-6, with 9 bases fitting TRBD1. Germline values: CDR1 MNHEY, CDR2 SVGAGI. V dropped 0 bases and J dropped 10; count of bases not matched to a gene: 4. The CDR3 spans 15 residues. The CDR3 DNA is TGTGCCAGCAGTTACTCCGGGACAGGGTGGTCACCCCTCCACTTT. Translated: CASSYSGTGWSPLHF.

The CDR3, as DNA: TGTGCCAGCAGCGTTGGGGGGGGCCCCACCAGCGGCTACACCTTC. Encoded protein: CASSVGGGPTSGYTF. The chain joins TRBV9 to TRBJ1-2; possible D gene TRBD1, 6 bases. The CDR3 loop spans 15 amino acids. The ends were cut back, 2 bases at V and 8 bases at J, with 19 bases in the middle. The germline CDR1 and CDR2 sequences are SGDLS and YYNGEE.

The chain employs TRBV7-2 and TRBJ1-2, with D tentatively TRBD1 (5 bases). Germline CDR1 SGHTA, CDR2 FQGNSA. The length of the CDR3 is 18 residues. V was clipped by 3 bases and J by 3 bases, with 23 bases between them. The CDR3 coding sequence is TGTGCCAGCAGCTTGTTAAGGCGTCCAGGGAGGACGTACTATGGCTACACCTTC. This encodes CASSLLRRPGRTYYGYTF.

The chain has TRBV7-3 and TRBJ2-3; D is undetermined. The germline V gene encodes CDR1 SGHTA and CDR2 FQGTGA. The CDR3 consists of 14 residues. Between the trimmed V and J ends, which lost 5 bases and 7 bases, there was a span of 16 bases. CDR3 sequence reads: CASSPTYLTYTQYF. The CDR3 region has the DNA TGTGCCAGCAGCCCTACCTACCTAACCTATACGCAGTATTTT.

The chain joins TRBV10-3 to TRBJ1-1; TRBD1 matches at 9 bases. The germline V gene has CDR1 ENHRY and CDR2 SYGVKD. The CDR3 is made up of 14 amino acids. With 6 bases clipped from V and 3 bases from J, the junction kept 5 bases outside the gene matches. The CDR3 DNA sequence: TGTGCCATCAGACGGGACAGGGCGGACACTGAAGCTTTCTTT. As protein: CAIRRDRADTEAFF.

This chain uses TRBV5-6 with TRBJ2-6; 8 bases are shared with TRBD1. Germline CDR1 SGHDT, CDR2 YYEEEE. Trimming cost V 4 bases and J 0 bases; bases outside gene matches: 9. CDR3 length: 18 amino acids. This chain's CDR3 is CASSTELTGDSGANVLTF. DNA for the CDR3: TGTGCCAGCAGCACTGAACTGACAGGGGACTCTGGGGCCAACGTCCTGACTTTC.

The gene calls are TRBV7-8 and TRBJ1-2, with D unresolved. The germline gives CDR1 SGHVS, CDR2 FQNEAQ. The V end lost 4 bases, the J end lost 4 bases, and 16 bases lay between the germline ends. The CDR3 consists of 15 residues. The CDR3 region is CASSSLVLPTYGYTF. CDR3 coding DNA: TGTGCCAGCAGCTCCCTAGTCCTCCCTACCTATGGCTACACCTTC.

This chain links TRBV6-7 with TRBJ1-2, with unresolved D. Being an ORF, TRBV6-7 has a function that is uncertain. The CDR3 covers 14 residues. Trimming pared 0 bases from V and 4 bases from J, leaving 9 bases between. The CDR3 DNA reads as TGTGCCAGCAGTTACTCGAGGGTGGGCTATGGCTACACCTTC. Its protein product is CASSYSRVGYGYTF.

The rearrangement joins TRBV6-2 or TRBV6-3 to TRBJ2-3, with 8 bases identical to TRBD1. The V gene's germline CDR1 is MNHEY and CDR2 SVGEGT. J gave up 4 bases and V 2 bases, and 14 bases lay outside the gene matches. This CDR3 contains 18 residues. CDR3 nucleotides: TGTGCCAGCAGTTACCATAATCTACCGGACAGGGCCGCAGATACGCAGTATTTT. Translating gives CASSYHNLPDRAADTQYF.

This chain links TRBV14 with TRBJ2-7; TRBD1 matches 8 bases. This CDR3 has 16 amino acids. J gave up 2 bases and V 2 bases, and 8 bases lay outside the gene matches. CDR1 and CDR2 (germline): SGHDN, FVKESK. CDR3 sequence (DNA): TGTGCCAGCAGCCAAACGGTGGGACAGGTTCCCTACGAGCAGTACTTC. Translated, it gives CASSQTVGQVPYEQYF.

The chain has TRBV7-6 and TRBJ2-1; D perhaps matches TRBD2 (6 bases). Trimming removed 5 bases at V and 7 bases at J, with 12 bases between. CDR1 and CDR2 from the germline V gene are SGHVS and FNYEAQ. The length of the CDR3 is 13 residues. For the CDR3, the DNA is TGTGCCAGCAGCCCCTGGGGGAGGAATGAGCAGTTCTTC. It translates to CASSPWGRNEQFF.

V gene TRBV19 combines with J gene TRBJ1-1; D may be TRBD1 (5 bases). The V gene's germline CDR1 is LNHDA and CDR2 SQIVND (reference sequence). V dropped 3 bases and J dropped 6 bases, with 11 bases sitting between them. The CDR3 is 13 residues long. CDR3 DNA sequence: TGTGCCAGTAGTATGATCGGGGGAGCTGAAGCTTTCTTT. Encoded protein: CASSMIGGAEAFF.

J is TRBJ1-1 and V is TRBV5-1, with D hard to call. Germline assignment: CDR1 SGHRS and CDR2 YFSETQ. The V end was cut by 4 bases, the J end by 2 bases, with 15 bases between. The length of the CDR3 is 15 residues. CDR3 nucleotides: TGCGCCAGCAGCGTTCGGGGAGGATTCAACACTGAAGCTTTCTTT. Residues: CASSVRGGFNTEAFF.

V gene TRBV5-4 combines with J gene TRBJ1-5; D not resolved. Germline V CDR1 and CDR2: SGHNT, YYREEE (reference sequence). V lost 4 bases, J lost 3 bases, and 11 bases lay in between. This CDR3 has 14 residues. Here the CDR3 reads CASSRYNNNQPQHF. CDR3 bases: TGTGCCAGCAGCCGTTACAATAACAATCAGCCCCAGCATTTT.

V gene TRBV9 combines with J gene TRBJ1-4, with D perhaps matching TRBD1 (5 bases). The CDR3 is 15 residues long. V was pared by 0 bases and J by 8 bases, with 14 bases between. CDR1 and CDR2 from the germline V gene are SGDLS and YYNGEE. The CDR3 reads CASSVAFQGREKLFF. The CDR3 bases are TGTGCCAGCAGCGTAGCTTTTCAGGGAAGGGAAAAACTGTTTTTT.

The V gene is TRBV19, the J gene TRBJ1-6; TRBD1 is a possible D gene (5 bases). V lost 2 bases to trimming and J lost 13 bases, with 21 bases between them. From germline, CDR1 is LNHDA and CDR2 SQIVND (reference sequence). The CDR3 contains 16 residues. The CDR3 bases are TGTGCCAGTAGTATACTCCCGGGAACGGGGGGAGGTCCCCTCCACTTT. Its translation is CASSILPGTGGGPLHF.